This TCR beta chain was recovered during a study of cytomegalovirus exposure and HLA in healthy donors. Points from the study as a whole: Solely CMV serostatus was available to characterize immune exposure.

As to this clone: The antigen remains unidentified.

Those who donated were healthy bone marrow donors. The PCR contained 60 Vbeta and 13 Jbeta primers. The protocol was immunoSEQ multiplex PCR, while the TCRdb copy is restricted to in-frame clones and leaves out a portion. In total, the table holds approximately 110,000 clones. J gave up 14 bases and V 5 bases, and 10 bases lay outside the gene matches. Germline V gene data show CDR1 as SEHNR and CDR2 as FQNEAQ (reference sequence). This CDR3 region has 12 residues. What was sequenced was PBMCs. The sequence was collected from a man aged 45-60 years in good health and CMV-seronegative. This sequence joins TRBV7-9 and TRBJ2-5; 8 bases fit TRBD2. CDR3 amino acids: CASSETGTSLYF. CDR3 coding DNA: TGTGCCAGCAGCGAAACCGGGACTAGTCTATACTTC.